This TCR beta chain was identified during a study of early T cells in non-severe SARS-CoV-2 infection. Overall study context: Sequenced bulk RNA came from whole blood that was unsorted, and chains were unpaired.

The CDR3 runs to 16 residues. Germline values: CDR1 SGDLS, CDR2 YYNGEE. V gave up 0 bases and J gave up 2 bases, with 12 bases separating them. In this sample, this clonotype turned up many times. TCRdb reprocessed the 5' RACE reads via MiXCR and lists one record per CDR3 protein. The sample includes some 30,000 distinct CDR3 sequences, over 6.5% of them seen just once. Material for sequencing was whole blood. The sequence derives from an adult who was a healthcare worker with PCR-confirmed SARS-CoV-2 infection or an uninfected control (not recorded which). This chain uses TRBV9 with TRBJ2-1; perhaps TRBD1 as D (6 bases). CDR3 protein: CASSVETAGAYNEQFF. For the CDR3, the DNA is TGTGCCAGCAGCGTAGAGACGGCAGGGGCCTACAATGAGCAGTTCTTC. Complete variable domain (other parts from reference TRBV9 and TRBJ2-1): DSGVTQTPKHLITATGQRVTLRCSPRSGDLSVYWYQQSLDQGLQFLIQYYNGEERAKGNILERFSAQQFPDLHSELNLSSLELGDSALYFCASSVETAGAYNEQFFGPGTRLTVL.